This T cell receptor (beta chain) comes out of a study of human T cells and chemical hapten exposure. Study-wide background: Slight volume differences across pooled libraries mainly accounted for varying per-sample TCR yields. Notes on the study in general: TCRs exceeding a frequency of 1 in 1000 stayed unchanged under DPC sensitization.

Of note for this clonotype: Its antigen remains unknown.

The time point: healthy volunteer bleed at 6 weeks. Total RNA was extracted from unfractionated whole blood. The study used a library that attached unique molecular identifiers to individual cDNA molecules. Each CDR3 protein is one row after TCRdb ran MiXCR on the RACE reads. The table has 65,000 or so distinct CDR3 sequences, about 6% seen once. Germline V lookup: CDR1 KGHSH, CDR2 LQKENI. Unmatched junction bases numbered 7, after V lost 3 bases and J lost 3 bases. The CDR3 is made up of 15 amino acids. The chain joins TRBV18 to TRBJ1-1; 7 bases align to TRBD1. Sequencing input: whole blood. The receptor comes from a female donor in good health. Some clones in this sample may be carry-over from other donors' samples. The CDR3 region is CASSPPTGSDTEAFF. DNA of the CDR3: TGTGCCAGCTCACCCCCGACAGGGTCGGACACTGAAGCTTTCTTT.